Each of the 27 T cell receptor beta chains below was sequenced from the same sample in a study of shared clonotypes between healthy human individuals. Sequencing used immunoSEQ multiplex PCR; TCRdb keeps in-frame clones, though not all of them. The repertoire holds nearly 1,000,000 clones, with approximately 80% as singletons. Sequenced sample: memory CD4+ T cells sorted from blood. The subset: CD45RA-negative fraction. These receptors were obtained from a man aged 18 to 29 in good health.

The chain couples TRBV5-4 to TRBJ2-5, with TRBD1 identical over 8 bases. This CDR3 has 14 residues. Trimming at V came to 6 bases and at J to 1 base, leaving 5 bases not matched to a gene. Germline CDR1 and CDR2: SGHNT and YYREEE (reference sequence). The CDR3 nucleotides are TGTGCCAGCAACGAAGACAGGGGCCAAGAGACCCAGTACTTC. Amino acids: CASNEDRGQETQYF. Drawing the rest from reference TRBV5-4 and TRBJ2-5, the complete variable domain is ETGVTQSPTHLIKTRGQQVTLRCSSQSGHNTVSWYQQALGQGPQFIFQYYREEENGRGNFPPRFSGLQFPNYSSELNVNALELDDSALYLCASNEDRGQETQYFGPGTRLLVL.

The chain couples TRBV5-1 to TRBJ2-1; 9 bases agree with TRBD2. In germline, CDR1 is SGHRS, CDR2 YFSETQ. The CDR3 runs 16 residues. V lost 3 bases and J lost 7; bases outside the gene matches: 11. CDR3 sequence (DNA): TGCGCCAGCAGCTCCCCACCGGGACTAGCAAAAAATGAGCAGTTCTTC. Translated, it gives CASSSPPGLAKNEQFF.

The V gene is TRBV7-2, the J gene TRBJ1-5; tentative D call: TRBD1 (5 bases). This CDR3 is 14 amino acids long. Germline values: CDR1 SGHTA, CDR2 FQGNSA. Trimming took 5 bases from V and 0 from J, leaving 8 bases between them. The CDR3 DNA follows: TGTGCCAGCAGCCGAGGGGTTAGCAATCAGCCCCAGCATTTT. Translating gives CASSRGVSNQPQHF.

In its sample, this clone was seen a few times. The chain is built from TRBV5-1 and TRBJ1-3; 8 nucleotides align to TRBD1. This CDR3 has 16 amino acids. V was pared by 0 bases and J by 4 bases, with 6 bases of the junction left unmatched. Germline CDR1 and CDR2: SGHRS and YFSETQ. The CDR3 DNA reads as TGCGCCAGCAGCTTGGGGCCCCAGGGGGCCGGAAACACCATATATTTT. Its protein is CASSLGPQGAGNTIYF.

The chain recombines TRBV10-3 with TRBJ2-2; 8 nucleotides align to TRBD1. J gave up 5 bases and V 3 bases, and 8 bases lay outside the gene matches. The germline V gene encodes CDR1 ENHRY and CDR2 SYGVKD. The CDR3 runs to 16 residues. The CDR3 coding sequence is TGTGCCATCAGTGATTGGCGTACAGGGGGAACCGGGGAGCTGTTTTTT. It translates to CAISDWRTGGTGELFF.

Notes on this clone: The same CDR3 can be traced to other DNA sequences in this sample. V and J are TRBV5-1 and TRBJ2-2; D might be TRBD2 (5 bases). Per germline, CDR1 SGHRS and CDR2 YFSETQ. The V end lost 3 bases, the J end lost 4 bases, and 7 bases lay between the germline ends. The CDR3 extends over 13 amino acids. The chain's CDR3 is CASSWTVTGELFF. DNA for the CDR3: TGCGCCAGCAGCTGGACTGTCACCGGGGAGCTGTTTTTT.

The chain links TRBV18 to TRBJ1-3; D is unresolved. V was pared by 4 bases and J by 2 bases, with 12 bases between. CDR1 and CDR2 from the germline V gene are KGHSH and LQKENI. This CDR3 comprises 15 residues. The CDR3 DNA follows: TGTGCCAGCTCACGAAATCCGGGTGCTGGAAACACCATATATTTT. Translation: CASSRNPGAGNTIYF.

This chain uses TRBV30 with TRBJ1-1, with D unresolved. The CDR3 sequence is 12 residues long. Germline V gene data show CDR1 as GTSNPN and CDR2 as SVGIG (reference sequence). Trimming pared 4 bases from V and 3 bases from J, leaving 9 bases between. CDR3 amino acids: CAWNQDHTEAFF. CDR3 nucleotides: TGTGCCTGGAATCAAGACCACACTGAAGCTTTCTTT.

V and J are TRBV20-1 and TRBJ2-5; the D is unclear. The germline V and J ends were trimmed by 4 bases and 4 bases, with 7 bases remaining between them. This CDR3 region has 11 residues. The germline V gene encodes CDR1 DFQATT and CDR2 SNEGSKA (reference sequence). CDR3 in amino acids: CSATWGETQYF. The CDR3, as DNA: TGCAGTGCTACGTGGGGAGAGACCCAGTACTTC.

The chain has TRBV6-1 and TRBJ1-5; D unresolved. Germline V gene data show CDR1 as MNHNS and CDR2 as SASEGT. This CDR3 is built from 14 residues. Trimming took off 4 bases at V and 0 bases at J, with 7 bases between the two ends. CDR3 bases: TGTGCCAGCAGTGCAGAGTTTAGCAATCAGCCCCAGCATTTT. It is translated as CASSAEFSNQPQHF.

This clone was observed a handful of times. The CDR3 reads CASSLEVSGFAFF. CDR3 nucleotide sequence: TGCGCCAGCAGCTTGGAAGTGTCGGGGTTCGCTTTCTTT. J is TRBJ1-1 and V is TRBV5-1; D not certain. Per the germline V gene, CDR1 is SGHRS and CDR2 is YFSETQ. The CDR3 has 13 amino acids. The V and J ends lost 0 bases and 11 bases respectively, with 14 bases between them.

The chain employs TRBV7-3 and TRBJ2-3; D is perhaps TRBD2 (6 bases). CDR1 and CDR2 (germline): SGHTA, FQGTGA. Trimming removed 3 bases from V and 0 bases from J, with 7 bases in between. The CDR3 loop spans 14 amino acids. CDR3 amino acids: CASSFGTSTDTQYF. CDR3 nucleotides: TGTGCCAGCAGCTTCGGGACTAGCACAGATACGCAGTATTTT.

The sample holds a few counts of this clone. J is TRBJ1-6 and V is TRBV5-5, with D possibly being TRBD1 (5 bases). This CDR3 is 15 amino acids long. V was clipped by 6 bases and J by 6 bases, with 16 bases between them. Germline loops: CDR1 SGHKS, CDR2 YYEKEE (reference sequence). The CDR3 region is CASTTVGGLNSPLHF. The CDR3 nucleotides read TGTGCCAGCACCACCGTGGGGGGACTTAATTCACCCCTCCACTTT.

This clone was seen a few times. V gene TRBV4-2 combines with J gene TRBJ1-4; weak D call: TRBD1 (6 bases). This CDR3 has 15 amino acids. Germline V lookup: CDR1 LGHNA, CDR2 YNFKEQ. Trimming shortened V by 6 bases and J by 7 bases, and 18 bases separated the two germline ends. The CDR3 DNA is TGTGCCAGCAGTCCAGAGTGGAACAGGGTTGAAAAACTGTTTTTT. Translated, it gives CASSPEWNRVEKLFF.

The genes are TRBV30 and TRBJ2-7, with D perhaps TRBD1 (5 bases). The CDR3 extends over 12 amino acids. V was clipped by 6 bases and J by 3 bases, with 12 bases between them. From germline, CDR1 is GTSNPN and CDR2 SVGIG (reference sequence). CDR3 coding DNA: TGTGCCTGCTCAGGGTCAGGCTACGAGCAGTACTTC. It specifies CACSGSGYEQYF.

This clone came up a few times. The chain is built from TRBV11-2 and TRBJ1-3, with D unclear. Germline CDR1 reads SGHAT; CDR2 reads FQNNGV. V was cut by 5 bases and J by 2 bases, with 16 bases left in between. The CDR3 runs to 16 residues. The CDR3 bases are TGTGCCAGCAGCCTACGATGGCCAGCCGCTGGAAACACCATATATTTT. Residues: CASSLRWPAAGNTIYF.

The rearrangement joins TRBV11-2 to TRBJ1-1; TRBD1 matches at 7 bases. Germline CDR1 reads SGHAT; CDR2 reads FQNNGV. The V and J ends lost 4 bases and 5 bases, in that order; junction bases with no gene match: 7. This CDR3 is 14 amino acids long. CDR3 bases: TGTGCCAGCAGCTCAGGGGGGGTAAGGACTGAAGCTTTCTTT. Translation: CASSSGGVRTEAFF.

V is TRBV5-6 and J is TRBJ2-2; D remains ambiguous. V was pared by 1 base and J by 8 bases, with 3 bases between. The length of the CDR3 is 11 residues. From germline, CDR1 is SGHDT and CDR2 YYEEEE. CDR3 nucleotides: TGTGCCAGCAGCTTGCGGGGGGAGCTGTTTTTT. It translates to CASSLRGELFF.

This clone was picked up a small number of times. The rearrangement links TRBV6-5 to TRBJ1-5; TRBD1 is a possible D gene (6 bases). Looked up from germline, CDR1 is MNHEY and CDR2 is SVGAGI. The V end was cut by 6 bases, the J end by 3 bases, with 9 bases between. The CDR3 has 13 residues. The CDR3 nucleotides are TGTGCCAGCAGCGGGGGCCTCAATCAGCCCCAGCATTTT. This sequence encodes CASSGGLNQPQHF.

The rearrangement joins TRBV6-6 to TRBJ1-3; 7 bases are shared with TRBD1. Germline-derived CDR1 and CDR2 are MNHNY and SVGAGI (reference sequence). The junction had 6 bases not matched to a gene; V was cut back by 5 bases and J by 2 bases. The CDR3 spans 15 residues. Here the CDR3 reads CASSGQALPGNTIYF. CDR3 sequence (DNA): TGTGCCAGCAGTGGACAGGCTCTGCCTGGAAACACCATATATTTT.

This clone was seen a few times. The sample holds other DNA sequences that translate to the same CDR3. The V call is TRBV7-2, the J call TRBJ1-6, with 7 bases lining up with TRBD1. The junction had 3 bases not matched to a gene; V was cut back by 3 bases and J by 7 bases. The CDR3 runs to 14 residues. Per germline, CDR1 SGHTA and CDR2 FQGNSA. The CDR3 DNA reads TGTGCCAGCAGCTTGGGGACAGTCAATTCACCCCTCCACTTT. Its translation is CASSLGTVNSPLHF. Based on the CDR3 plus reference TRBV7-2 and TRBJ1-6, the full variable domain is GAGVSQSPSNKVTEKGKDVELRCDPISGHTALYWYRQSLGQGLEFLIYFQGNSAPDKSGLPSDRFSAERTGGSVSTLTIQRTQQEDSAVYLCASSLGTVNSPLHFGNGTRLTVT.

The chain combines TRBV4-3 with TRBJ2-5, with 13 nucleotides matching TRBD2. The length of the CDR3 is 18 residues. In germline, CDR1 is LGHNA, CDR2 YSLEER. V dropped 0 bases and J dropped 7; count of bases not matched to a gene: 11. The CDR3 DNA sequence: TGCGCCAGCAGCCAAGATCTTATGGGACTAGCGGGGTCGGGGACCCAGTACTTC. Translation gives CASSQDLMGLAGSGTQYF.

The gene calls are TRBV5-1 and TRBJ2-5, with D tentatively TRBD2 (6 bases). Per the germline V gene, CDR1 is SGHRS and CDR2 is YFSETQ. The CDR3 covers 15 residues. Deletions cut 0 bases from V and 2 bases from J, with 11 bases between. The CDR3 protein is CASSLGGISQETQYF. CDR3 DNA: TGCGCCAGCAGCTTGGGCGGGATCTCACAAGAGACCCAGTACTTC.

This CDR3 reads CAWSSGFGNQPQHF. In DNA form, the CDR3 reads TGTGCCTGGAGTTCAGGGTTCGGAAATCAGCCCCAGCATTTT. The J gene is TRBJ1-5, the V gene TRBV30, with a weak D call TRBD1 (5 bases). CDR1 is GTSNPN and CDR2 is SVGIG in the germline V gene (reference sequence). Trimming removed 2 bases at V and 4 bases at J, with 12 bases between. The CDR3 spans 14 residues.

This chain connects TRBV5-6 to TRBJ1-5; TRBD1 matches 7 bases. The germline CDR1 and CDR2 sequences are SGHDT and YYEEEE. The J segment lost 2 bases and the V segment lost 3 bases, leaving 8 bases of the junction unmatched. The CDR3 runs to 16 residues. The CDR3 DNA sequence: TGTGCCAGCAGCTCCGAGGGGGCTAAGGGCAATCAGCCCCAGCATTTT. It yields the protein CASSSEGAKGNQPQHF.

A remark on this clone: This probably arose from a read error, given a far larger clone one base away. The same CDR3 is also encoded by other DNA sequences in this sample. DNA for the CDR3: TGTGCCAGCAGCTTGGGATACGAGCAGTACTTC. Its protein product is CASSLGYEQYF. The rearrangement links TRBV5-8 to TRBJ2-7; unclear D gene. Germline assignment: CDR1 SGHTS and CDR2 YDEGEE. V was cut by 0 bases and J by 4 bases, with 2 bases left in between. The CDR3 loop spans 11 amino acids.

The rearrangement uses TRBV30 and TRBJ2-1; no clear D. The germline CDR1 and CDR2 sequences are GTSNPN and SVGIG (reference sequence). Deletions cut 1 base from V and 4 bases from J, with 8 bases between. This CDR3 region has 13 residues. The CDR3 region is CAWSDSEYNEQFF. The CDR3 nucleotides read TGTGCCTGGAGTGATTCAGAATACAATGAGCAGTTCTTC.